The sequence of this T cell receptor beta chain was determined in a study of blood T cell repertoires in COVID-19. Study overall: There were acute and convalescent COVID-19 samples, and they came from the United States, Italy and Spain. T cells, B-cell-depleted T cells, or PBMCs provided the cDNA or gDNA that served as material.

In the source study's methods: Reference gene primer amplification gave estimated nucleated cell counts. Data came from immunoSEQ multiplex PCR; TCRdb stores just in-frame clones and leaves some out. The V and J calls and clone size come from that table; D and trimming were worked out from the DNA. The data contain under 150,000 clones, about 83% of them singletons. J gave up 4 bases and V 4 bases, and 4 bases lay outside the gene matches. Germline V CDR1 and CDR2: LGHNA, YNFKEQ. This CDR3 is 15 amino acids long. The chain joins TRBV4-2 to TRBJ1-6; 7 bases line up with TRBD1. Sequences were obtained from peripheral blood. The sequence was collected from a human donor in a cohort sampled during active COVID-19. The CDR3 loop reads CASSLLTGYNSPLHF. The DNA of the CDR3 is TGTGCCAGCAGCCTTTTGACAGGGTATAATTCACCCCTCCACTTT.